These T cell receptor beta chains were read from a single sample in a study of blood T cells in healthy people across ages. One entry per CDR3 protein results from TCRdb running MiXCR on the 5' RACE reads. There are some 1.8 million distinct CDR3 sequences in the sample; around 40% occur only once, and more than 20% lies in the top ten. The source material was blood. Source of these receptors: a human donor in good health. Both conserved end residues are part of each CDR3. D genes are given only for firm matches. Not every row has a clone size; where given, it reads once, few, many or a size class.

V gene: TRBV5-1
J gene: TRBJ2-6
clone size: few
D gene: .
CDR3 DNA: TGCGCCAGCAGCCGCGACGGAGTCTCTGGGGCCAACGTCCTGACTTTC
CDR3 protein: CASSRDGVSGANVLTF

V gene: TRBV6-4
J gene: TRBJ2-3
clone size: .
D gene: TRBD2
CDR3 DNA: TGTGCCAGCACCCCTAGCGGGGGTGCAGATACGCAGTATTTT
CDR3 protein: CASTPSGGADTQYF

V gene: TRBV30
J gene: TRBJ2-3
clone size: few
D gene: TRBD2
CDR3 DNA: TGTGCCTGGAGTCCGGGACTAGCGGGTACAGATACGCAGTATTTT
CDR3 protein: CAWSPGLAGTDTQYF

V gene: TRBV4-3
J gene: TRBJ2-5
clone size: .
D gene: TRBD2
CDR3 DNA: TGCGCCAGCAGCCAAGAGCATGGGGCGGGGGGGCGTGAGACCCAGTACTTC
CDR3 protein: CASSQEHGAGGRETQYF

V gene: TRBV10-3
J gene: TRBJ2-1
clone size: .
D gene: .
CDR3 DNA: TGTGCCATCAGAGGGGCCGAGGGCAATGAGCAGTTCTTC
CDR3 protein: CAIRGAEGNEQFF

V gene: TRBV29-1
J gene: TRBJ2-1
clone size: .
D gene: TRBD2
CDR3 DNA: TGCAGCCTACCGGGACTAGCGGGGGTGAATGGACACAATGAGCAGTTCTTC
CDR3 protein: CSLPGLAGVNGHNEQFF

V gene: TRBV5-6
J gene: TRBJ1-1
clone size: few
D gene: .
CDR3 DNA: TGTGCCAGCAGACGATGGGATGCGGACACTGAAGCTTTCTTT
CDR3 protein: CASRRWDADTEAFF

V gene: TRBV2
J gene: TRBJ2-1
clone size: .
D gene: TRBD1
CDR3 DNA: TGTGCCAGCAAAACCGGGACAGCTTACAATGAGCAGTTCTTC
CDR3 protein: CASKTGTAYNEQFF

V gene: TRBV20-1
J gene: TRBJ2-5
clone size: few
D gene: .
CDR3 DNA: TGCAGTGCCCTTACGGTAGAGACCCAGTACTTC
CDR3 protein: CSALTVETQYF

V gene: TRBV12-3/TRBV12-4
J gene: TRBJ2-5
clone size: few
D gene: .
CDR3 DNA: TGTGCCAGCAGTAGGGACCAGACCCAGTACTTC
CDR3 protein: CASSRDQTQYF

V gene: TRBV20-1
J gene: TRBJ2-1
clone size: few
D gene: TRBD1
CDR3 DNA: TGCAGTGCTAGGGCCCGTGACAGGGCGGCGAAGCAGTTCTTC
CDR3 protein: CSARARDRAAKQFF

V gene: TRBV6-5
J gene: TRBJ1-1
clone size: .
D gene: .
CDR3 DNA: TGTGCCAGCAGTTACATGGGGAGAGAAGCTTTCTTT
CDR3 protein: CASSYMGREAFF

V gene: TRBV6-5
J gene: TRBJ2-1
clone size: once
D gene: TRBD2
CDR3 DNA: TGTGCCAGCAGCCCCGGGACTACCCATCGATACAATGAGCAGTTCTTC
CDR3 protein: CASSPGTTHRYNEQFF

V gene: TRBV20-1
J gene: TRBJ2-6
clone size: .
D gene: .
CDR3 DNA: TGCAGTGCTAGAGATCCTCGGGGTGCGGGGGCCAACGTCCTGACTTTC
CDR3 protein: CSARDPRGAGANVLTF

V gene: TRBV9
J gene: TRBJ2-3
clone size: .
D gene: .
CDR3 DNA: TGTGCCGGCGGTCTGTCACGGGACGGTCACACAGATACGCAGTATTTT
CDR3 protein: CAGGLSRDGHTDTQYF

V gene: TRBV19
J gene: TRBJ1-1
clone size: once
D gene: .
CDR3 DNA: TGTGCCAGTAGCAATCGGGGAGGGGTGATCACTGAAGCTTTCTTT
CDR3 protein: CASSNRGGVITEAFF

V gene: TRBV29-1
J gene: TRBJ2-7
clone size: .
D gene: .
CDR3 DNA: TGCAGCGTTTGCAGTTGCGAGCAGTACTTC
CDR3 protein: CSVCSCEQYF

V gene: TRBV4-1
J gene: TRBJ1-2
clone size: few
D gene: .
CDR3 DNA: TGCGCCAGCAGCCAAGTTCCACCGCTTAACTATGGCTACACCTTC
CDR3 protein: CASSQVPPLNYGYTF

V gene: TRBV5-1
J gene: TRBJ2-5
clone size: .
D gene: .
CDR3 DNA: TGCGCCAGCAGCTTGGAAACACTGGAGACCCAGTACTTC
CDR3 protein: CASSLETLETQYF

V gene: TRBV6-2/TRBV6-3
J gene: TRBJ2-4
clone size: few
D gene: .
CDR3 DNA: TGTGCCAGCAGTACCCCAGGACAGTACTTCAATGAGCAGTACTTC
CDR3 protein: CASSTPGQYFNEQYF

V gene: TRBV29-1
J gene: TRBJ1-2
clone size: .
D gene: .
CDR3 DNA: TGCAGCGTTGAGGAAACCAAAGGGCCGGGTTTGGGCTACACCTTC
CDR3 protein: CSVEETKGPGLGYTF

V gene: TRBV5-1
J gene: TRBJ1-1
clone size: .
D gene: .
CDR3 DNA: TGCGCCAGTTACCTACAGGAGAACACTGAAGCTTTCTTT
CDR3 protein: CASYLQENTEAFF

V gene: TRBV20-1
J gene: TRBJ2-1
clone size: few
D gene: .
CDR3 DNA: TGCAGTGCTAGAGTCGATGAGCAGTTCTTC
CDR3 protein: CSARVDEQFF

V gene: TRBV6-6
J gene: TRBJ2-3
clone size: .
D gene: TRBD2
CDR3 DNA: TGTGCCAGCATCCAAAGGTCAGCGGGGGGGCTGACAGATACGCAGTATTTT
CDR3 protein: CASIQRSAGGLTDTQYF

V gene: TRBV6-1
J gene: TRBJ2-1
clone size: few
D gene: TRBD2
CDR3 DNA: TGTGCCAGCAGTCCACTAGCGGGGCATTACGAGCAGTTCTTC
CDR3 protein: CASSPLAGHYEQFF

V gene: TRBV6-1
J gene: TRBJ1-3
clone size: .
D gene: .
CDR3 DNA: TGTGCCAGCAGGGCAGATGGAAACACCATATATTTT
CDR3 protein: CASRADGNTIYF

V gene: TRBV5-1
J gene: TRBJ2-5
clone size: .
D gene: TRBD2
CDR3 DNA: TGCGCCAGCAGCTCCAGACTAGCGGGGACTCGGCTAGAGACCCAGTACTTC
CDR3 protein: CASSSRLAGTRLETQYF

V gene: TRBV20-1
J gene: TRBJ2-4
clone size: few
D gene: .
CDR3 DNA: TGCAGTGCTAGGGGACCTAAGGAGTACTTC
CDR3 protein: CSARGPKEYF

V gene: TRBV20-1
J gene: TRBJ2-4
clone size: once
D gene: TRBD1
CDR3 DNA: TGCAGTGGCGGGGGACAGGGACCCCGAGGAGTCTACAATGAGCAGTACTTC
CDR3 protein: CSGGGQGPRGVYNEQYF

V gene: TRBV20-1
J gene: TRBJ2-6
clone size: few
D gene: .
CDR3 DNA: TGCAGTGCTAGTGGGGGGGCCGGGGCCAACGTCCTGACTTTC
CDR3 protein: CSASGGAGANVLTF

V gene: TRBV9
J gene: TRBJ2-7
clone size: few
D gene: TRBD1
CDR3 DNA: TGTGCCAGCAGCGTAGGGACAGGGCTTTCCTACGAGCAGTACTTC
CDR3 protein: CASSVGTGLSYEQYF

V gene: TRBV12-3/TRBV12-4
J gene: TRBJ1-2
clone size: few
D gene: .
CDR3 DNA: TGTGCCAGCAGTTTAGACGCGCTAGCTAACTATGGCTACACCTTC
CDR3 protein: CASSLDALANYGYTF

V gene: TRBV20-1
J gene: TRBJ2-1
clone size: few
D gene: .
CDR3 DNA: TGCAGTGCCGCCCAGGACATCATTCAGTTCTTC
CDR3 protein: CSAAQDIIQFF

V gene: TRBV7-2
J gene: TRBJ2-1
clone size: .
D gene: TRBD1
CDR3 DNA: TGTGCCAGCGGCGGGACAGGGCAGGTCTACAATGAGCAGTTCTTC
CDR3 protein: CASGGTGQVYNEQFF

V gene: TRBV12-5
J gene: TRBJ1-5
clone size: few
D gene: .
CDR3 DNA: TGTGCTAGTGGACGGGACGGGGGACAGCCCCAGCATTTT
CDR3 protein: CASGRDGGQPQHF

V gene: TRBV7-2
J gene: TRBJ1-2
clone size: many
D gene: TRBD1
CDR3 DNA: TGTGCCAGCAGCTCGGGACAGTCATGGGGTGGCTACACCTTC
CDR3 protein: CASSSGQSWGGYTF

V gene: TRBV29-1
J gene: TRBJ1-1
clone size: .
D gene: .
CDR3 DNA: TGTAGCGTTGAAGAGGCACAGTTGAACACTGAAGCTTTCTTT
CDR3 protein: CSVEEAQLNTEAFF

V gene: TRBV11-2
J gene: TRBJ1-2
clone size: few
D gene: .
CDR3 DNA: TGTGCCAGCAGCCCCGGGCAGTTAGCTAACTATGGCTACACCTTC
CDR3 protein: CASSPGQLANYGYTF

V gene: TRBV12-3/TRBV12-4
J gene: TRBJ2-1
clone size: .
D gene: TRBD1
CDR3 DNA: TGTGCCAGCAGTTCGCAGGGGGCTTCTAACAGTGAGCAGTTCTTC
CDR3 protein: CASSSQGASNSEQFF

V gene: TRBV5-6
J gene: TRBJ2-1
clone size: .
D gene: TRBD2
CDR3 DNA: TGTGCCAGCAGTCATGAACTAGCGAAGGCACAGTTCTTC
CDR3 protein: CASSHELAKAQFF

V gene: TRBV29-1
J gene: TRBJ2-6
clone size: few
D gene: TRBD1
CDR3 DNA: TGCAGCGTTGAAAAACCGGGACAGGGGGCAGGTGGGGCCAACGTCCTGACTTTC
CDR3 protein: CSVEKPGQGAGGANVLTF

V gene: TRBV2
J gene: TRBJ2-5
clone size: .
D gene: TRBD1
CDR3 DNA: TGTGCCAGCAGTGAGGACAGGGGGGGTCGAGTGACCCAGTACTTC
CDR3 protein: CASSEDRGGRVTQYF

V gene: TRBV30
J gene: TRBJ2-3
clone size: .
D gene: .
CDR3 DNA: TGTGCCTGGAGTTTAGGAGAAGGGCGGTATTTT
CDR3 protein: CAWSLGEGRYF

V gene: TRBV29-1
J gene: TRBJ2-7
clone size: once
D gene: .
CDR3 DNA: TGCAGCGTTCTCGACAAGAACTACGAGCAGTACTTC
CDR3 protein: CSVLDKNYEQYF

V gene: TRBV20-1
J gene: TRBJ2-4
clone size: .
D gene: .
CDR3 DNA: TGCAGTGCTACCCAACTCAGGGGATACGGAGCCAAAAACATTCAGTACTTC
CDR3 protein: CSATQLRGYGAKNIQYF

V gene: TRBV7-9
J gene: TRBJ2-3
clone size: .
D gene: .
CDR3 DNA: TGTGCCAGCAGCTGTGACAGCTCCACAGATACGCAGTATTTT
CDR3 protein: CASSCDSSTDTQYF

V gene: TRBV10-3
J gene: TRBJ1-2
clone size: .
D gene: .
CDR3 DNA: TGTGCCATCAGTGAGGCGCGACAGGCCCCGATTAACTATGGCTACACCTTC
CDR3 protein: CAISEARQAPINYGYTF